One sample yielded the 29 T cell receptor beta chains listed below, sequenced in a study of T cell repertoires in cytomegalovirus infection. Their recognized antigens are unknown. TCRdb redid the calling of the reads with MiXCR, one entry per CDR3 protein. The sample carries about half a million distinct CDR3 sequences, around a third recorded once. Here the sequenced sample was cultured PBMCs, taken from culture after CMV antigen stimulation. The source of these receptors is a human donor in good health (CMV status not recorded). Some clones in this sample may be carry-over from other donors' samples.

J is TRBJ2-2 and V is TRBV13, with D perhaps matching TRBD2 (5 bases). Between the trimmed V and J ends, which lost 6 bases and 4 bases, there was a span of 9 bases. This CDR3 region has 13 residues. CDR1 PRHDT and CDR2 FYEKMQ come from the germline V gene (reference sequence). Written as DNA, the CDR3 is TGTGCCAGCAGGGCGGGTCGCACCGGGGAGCTGTTTTTT. Translating it yields CASRAGRTGELFF.

In regard to this clonotype: A read error may explain this, as a much larger clone is one base away. This chain joins TRBV7-2 and TRBJ1-5; D perhaps matches TRBD1 (5 bases). Germline assignment: CDR1 SGHTA and CDR2 FQGNSA. This CDR3 contains 16 residues. This chain's CDR3 is CASSLVGGIGNQPQNF. DNA for the CDR3: TGTGCCAGCAGCCTAGTCGGGGGAATAGGCAATCAGCCCCAGAATTTT. The full variable domain, rest sourced from reference TRBV7-2 and TRBJ1-5, is GAGVSQSPSNKVTEKGKDVELRCDPISGHTALYWYRQSLGQGLEFLIYFQGNSAPDKSGLPSDRFSAERTGGSVSTLTIQRTQQEDSAVYLCASSLVGGIGNQPQNFGDGTRLSIL.

This clonotype has more than one count but fewer than ten. The chain joins TRBV28 to TRBJ2-1; D might be TRBD1 or TRBD2, each matching 5 bases. This CDR3 comprises 14 residues. From germline, CDR1 is MDHEN and CDR2 SYDVKM. Trimming shortened V by 6 bases and J by 2 bases, and 11 bases separated the two germline ends. The DNA of the CDR3 is TGTGCCAGCAGCTTGGGGGTAACCTACAATGAGCAGTTCTTC. This sequence encodes CASSLGVTYNEQFF.

This clonotype has only a few counts. V usage is TRBV7-2 and J usage is TRBJ1-2; 8 bases map to TRBD1. Germline CDR1 SGHTA, CDR2 FQGNSA. With V trimmed by 0 bases and J by 2 bases, 14 bases remained unmatched. CDR3 length: 19 residues. Here the CDR3 reads CASSLAFRTGRHLNYGYTF. The CDR3 DNA is TGTGCCAGCAGCTTAGCGTTCCGGACAGGGCGTCACTTAAACTATGGCTACACCTTC.

This chain joins TRBV11-3 and TRBJ2-1, with D unresolved. Germline assignment: CDR1 SGHNT and CDR2 YENEEA. This CDR3 has 12 residues. V lost 1 base to trimming and J lost 6 bases, with 4 bases between them. The CDR3, as DNA: TGTGCCAGCAGCTTAGCGTCCAATGAGCAGTTCTTC. Translation: CASSLASNEQFF. Using reference TRBV11-3 and TRBJ2-1 for the parts outside the CDR3, the full variable domain is EAGVVQSPRYKIIEKKQPVAFWCNPISGHNTLYWYLQNLGQGPELLIRYENEEAVDDSQLPKDRFSAERLKGVDSTLKIQPAELGDSAVYLCASSLASNEQFFGPGTRLTVL.

The chain combines TRBV28 with TRBJ2-7; 7 bases agree with TRBD1. CDR1 is MDHEN and CDR2 is SYDVKM in the germline V gene. This CDR3 has 18 residues. J gave up 6 bases and V 2 bases, and 19 bases lay outside the gene matches. The CDR3 nucleotides are TGTGCCAGCAGTTTACCCCTTTGGGGGTCAGGGGGATCGATCGAGCAGTACTTC. It codes for CASSLPLWGSGGSIEQYF. The full variable domain, with the rest looked up from reference TRBV28 and TRBJ2-7, is DVKVTQSSRYLVKRTGEKVFLECVQDMDHENMFWYRQDPGLGLRLIYFSYDVKMKEKGDIPEGYSVSREKKERFSLILESASTNQTSMYLCASSLPLWGSGGSIEQYFGPGTRLTVT.

This rearrangement joins TRBV19 to TRBJ2-1, with a tentative D call TRBD2 (5 bases). Germline CDR1 reads LNHDA; CDR2 reads SQIVND (reference sequence). The CDR3 contains 13 residues. V lost 5 bases and J lost 9, with 14 bases in between. CDR3 nucleotide sequence: TGTGCCAGTAGTGTCGGACTGGAAACTGAGCAGTTCTTC. This encodes CASSVGLETEQFF. Using reference TRBV19 and TRBJ2-1 for the parts outside the CDR3, the full variable domain is DGGITQSPKYLFRKEGQNVTLSCEQNLNHDAMYWYRQDPGQGLRLIYYSQIVNDFQKGDIAEGYSVSREKKESFPLTVTSAQKNPTAFYLCASSVGLETEQFFGPGTRLTVL.

The chain has TRBV5-4 and TRBJ1-2; D is perhaps TRBD1 (6 bases). CDR3 length equals 14 residues. The V end lost 2 bases, the J end lost 6 bases, and 14 bases lay between the germline ends. Germline loops: CDR1 SGHNT, CDR2 YYREEE (reference sequence). The CDR3 spells CASSLRGGGDGYTF. The CDR3 DNA reads TGTGCCAGCAGCTTAAGAGGGGGGGGCGATGGCTACACCTTC.

This clonotype was detected only a few times. This chain uses TRBV11-2 with TRBJ2-1, with 13 bases matching TRBD2. The CDR3 covers 16 residues. Looked up from germline, CDR1 is SGHAT and CDR2 is FQNNGV. The J segment lost 6 bases and the V segment lost 1 base, leaving 3 bases of the junction unmatched. CDR3 region: CASSLGGLAGTNEQFF. DNA of the CDR3: TGTGCCAGCAGCTTAGGGGGACTAGCGGGAACCAATGAGCAGTTCTTC.

The table lists this clonotype with a few counts. A read error may account for a junction end that differs from germline. CDR3 residues: CGARGHPTYEQYF. DNA of the CDR3: TGCGGTGCTAGAGGACACCCCACCTACGAGCAGTACTTC. This rearrangement joins TRBV20-1 to TRBJ2-7, with D tentatively TRBD1 (5 bases). This CDR3 spans 13 amino acids. The germline V gene encodes CDR1 DFQATT and CDR2 SNEGSKA (reference sequence).

The chain couples TRBV6-2 or TRBV6-3 to TRBJ1-5; D possibly corresponds to TRBD1 (5 bases). Trimming removed 6 bases from V and 0 bases from J, with 12 bases in between. The germline V gene has CDR1 MNHEY and CDR2 SVGEGT. The CDR3 runs to 15 residues. CDR3 nucleotides: TGTGCCAGCAGGACGGGGGGGAATAGCAATCAGCCCCAGCATTTT. It encodes CASRTGGNSNQPQHF.

This clonotype was observed a few times. This chain uses TRBV15 with TRBJ2-7, with 7 bases identical to TRBD2. V shed 2 bases, J shed 2 bases, and the junction held 9 bases outside the gene matches. The CDR3 sequence is 16 residues long. The germline V gene has CDR1 LNHNV and CDR2 YYDKDF (reference sequence). The CDR3 reads CATSRIPTSATYEQYF. The CDR3 nucleotides read TGTGCCACCAGCAGAATCCCCACTAGCGCTACCTACGAGCAGTACTTC.

This chain connects TRBV7-2 to TRBJ2-3; the D is unclear. CDR3 length equals 12 residues. Germline V gene data show CDR1 as SGHTA and CDR2 as FQGNSA. Trimming removed 5 bases from V and 5 bases from J, with 8 bases in between. The CDR3 region has the DNA TGTGCCAGCAGCGAGGCCGGAGATACGCAGTATTTT. Translating it yields CASSEAGDTQYF.

V is TRBV4-3 and J is TRBJ1-1; no firm D call. This CDR3 region has 13 residues. Germline loops: CDR1 LGHNA, CDR2 YSLEER. Trimming removed 2 bases at V and 2 bases at J, with 6 bases between. This CDR3 is CASSQYTNTEAFF. CDR3 DNA sequence: TGCGCCAGCAGCCAATACACCAACACTGAAGCTTTCTTT.

In its sample, this clonotype was seen a few times. CDR3 coding DNA: TGTGCCAGCAGCTTCCGGGACAGGGCAGATACGCAGTATTTT. It yields the protein CASSFRDRADTQYF. V and J are TRBV7-2 and TRBJ2-3; 9 bases are a match to TRBD1. The germline gives CDR1 SGHTA, CDR2 FQGNSA. V trimming: 3 bases; J trimming: 4 bases; junction bases outside the gene matches: 2. CDR3 length: 14 residues.

This chain uses TRBV30 with TRBJ2-3, with 9 positions matching TRBD1. CDR3 length: 16 residues. Germline CDR1 GTSNPN, CDR2 SVGIG (reference sequence). The V and J ends lost 0 bases and 2 bases, in that order; junction bases with no gene match: 6. The CDR3 sequence: CAWSVMDRGLTDTQYF. As DNA, the CDR3 is TGTGCCTGGAGTGTAATGGACAGGGGTCTCACAGATACGCAGTATTTT.

This clonotype came up many times. The V and J genes are TRBV11-2 and TRBJ2-7; the match to TRBD2 covers 7 bases. Germline V gives CDR1 SGHAT, CDR2 FQNNGV. This CDR3 has 17 residues. The V and J ends lost 4 bases and 5 bases, in that order; junction bases with no gene match: 17. CDR3 loop: CASSSGVSERDDNEQYV. In nucleotides, the CDR3 is TGTGCCAGCAGCTCAGGCGTTTCGGAGCGGGATGACAACGAGCAGTACGTC.

This chain links TRBV20-1 with TRBJ1-5, with 9 bases aligning to TRBD1. Trimming cost V 3 bases and J 6 bases; bases outside gene matches: 12. This CDR3 spans 16 amino acids. The V gene's germline CDR1 is DFQATT and CDR2 SNEGSKA (reference sequence). Here the CDR3 reads CSASHPQLTGGQPQHF. CDR3 nucleotide sequence: TGCAGTGCTAGCCACCCCCAATTGACAGGGGGTCAGCCCCAGCATTTT.

The chain links TRBV4-1 to TRBJ1-2; D not certain. The germline CDR1 and CDR2 sequences are MGHRA and YSYEKL. Trimming took 0 bases from V and 4 from J, leaving 12 bases between them. The CDR3 runs 15 residues. The CDR3 is CASSQDLGEVYGYTF. CDR3 sequence (DNA): TGCGCCAGCAGCCAAGATCTCGGGGAAGTCTATGGCTACACCTTC.

The J gene is TRBJ2-1, the V gene TRBV29-1; D remains ambiguous. This CDR3 has 14 amino acids. CDR1 and CDR2 from the germline V gene are SQVTM and ANQGSEA. V was cut by 7 bases and J by 0 bases, with 13 bases left in between. CDR3 nucleotide sequence: TGCAGCGAAGGGCCCCTAAGCTCCTACAATGAGCAGTTCTTC. Translated: CSEGPLSSYNEQFF.

The chain carries TRBV28 and TRBJ2-7; D possibly matches TRBD1 or TRBD2 (6 bases each). CDR1 is MDHEN and CDR2 is SYDVKM in the germline V gene. This CDR3 has 15 amino acids. Trimming removed 5 bases at V and 2 bases at J, with 16 bases between. The DNA of the CDR3 is TGTGCCAGCAGTCTAGGGGGTAGCGGACCCTACGAGCAGTACTTC. Its translation: CASSLGGSGPYEQYF.

The rearrangement uses TRBV29-1 and TRBJ2-3; 8 bases match TRBD1. V shed 6 bases and J 0 bases; nucleotides not matched to a gene: 14. The CDR3 runs to 17 residues. Per germline, CDR1 SQVTM and CDR2 ANQGSEA. CDR3 region: CSVTTLGRTGSTDTQYF. CDR3 DNA: TGCAGCGTCACAACCTTGGGGAGGACAGGGAGCACAGATACGCAGTATTTT.

This clonotype was counted a few times. J is TRBJ2-1 and V is TRBV9; D not resolved. The CDR3 is 15 amino acids. Deletions cut 5 bases from V and 4 bases from J, with 16 bases between. CDR1 and CDR2 from the germline V gene are SGDLS and YYNGEE. CDR3 loop: CASSQSRWGYNEQFF. The CDR3 DNA reads TGTGCCAGCAGTCAAAGTAGGTGGGGATACAATGAGCAGTTCTTC.

This clonotype was observed a handful of times. The chain recombines TRBV6-1 with TRBJ2-1, with 12 bases matching TRBD1. This CDR3 spans 14 amino acids. Looked up from germline, CDR1 is MNHNS and CDR2 is SASEGT. The ends lost 6 bases at V and 7 bases at J; junction bases unmatched: 4. Written as DNA, the CDR3 is TGTGCCAGCAGCCGGGACAGGGGGCTTAATGAGCAGTTCTTC. Protein sequence: CASSRDRGLNEQFF.

This rearrangement joins TRBV6-5 to TRBJ2-5, with no clear D. The CDR3 runs to 14 residues. CDR1 and CDR2 (germline): MNHEY, SVGAGI. Trimming stripped 0 bases from V and 1 base from J, with 6 bases between. This CDR3 is CASSYSISQETQYF. CDR3 bases: TGTGCCAGCAGTTACTCTATCTCCCAAGAGACCCAGTACTTC.

V usage is TRBV6-1 and J usage is TRBJ2-5; 8 bases map to TRBD2. CDR3 length: 16 amino acids. In germline, CDR1 is MNHNS, CDR2 SASEGT. J was trimmed by 5 bases and V by 6 bases; bases with no gene match: 14. This chain's CDR3 is CASSRSRAGDEETQYF. In nucleotides, the CDR3 is TGTGCCAGCAGCCGCAGTCGAGCGGGAGATGAGGAGACCCAGTACTTC.

The chain employs TRBV30 and TRBJ2-7; 10 bases are a match to TRBD2. Germline CDR1 is GTSNPN and CDR2 is SVGIG (reference sequence). Germline trimming cut 2 bases from V and 6 bases from J; bases unmatched to any gene: 10. The CDR3 has 15 residues. CDR3 in DNA: TGTGCCTGGAGTAGACGACTAGCGGGTAACTTCGAGCAGTACTTC. Residues: CAWSRRLAGNFEQYF.

This clonotype was detected only a few times. Compared with germline, one end of the junction differs, possibly owing to a read error. The chain couples TRBV7-6 to TRBJ2-5, with TRBD2 matching over 10 bases. Germline V CDR1 and CDR2: SGHVS, FNYEAQ. CDR3 length: 16 amino acids. The CDR3: CASSSGLAGAEETQYF. The CDR3 DNA is TGTGCTAGCAGCTCAGGCCTAGCGGGAGCCGAAGAGACCCAGTACTTC.

The V gene is TRBV18, the J gene TRBJ1-5; 11 bases match TRBD1. There are 17 residues in the CDR3. Germline V CDR1 and CDR2: KGHSH, LQKENI. V dropped 0 bases and J dropped 2; count of bases not matched to a gene: 3. CDR3 in amino acids: CASSPPGTGGGNQPQHF. The CDR3 DNA is TGTGCCAGCTCACCACCCGGGACAGGGGGTGGCAATCAGCCCCAGCATTTT.